The entry below gives a single T cell receptor beta chain sequence along with its context. The data belong to a study of blood T cell repertoires in COVID-19. Across the study: There were acute and convalescent COVID-19 samples, and they came from the United States, Italy and Spain. Sample material is recorded as cDNA or gDNA derived from T cells, B-cell-depleted T cells, or PBMCs.

The CDR3 is 12 residues long. V was cut by 4 bases and J by 11 bases, with 15 bases left in between. The V gene's germline CDR1 is SGDLS and CDR2 YYNGEE. Original processing methods: Amplification with reference gene primers provided the estimates of nucleated cell counts. Here immunoSEQ multiplex PCR was the method, and the copy in TCRdb shows in-frame clones only, minus some. From that table come the V and J calls and clone size; the DNA was used to work out D and trimming. The sample shows some 260,000 clones, approximately 80% of them seen only once. The sequencing sample was made of peripheral blood. The clonotype originates from a woman between 40 and 55 years old with active or convalescent COVID-19. The rearrangement joins TRBV9 to TRBJ1-1, with TRBD1 as a possible D gene (6 bases). The CDR3 DNA follows: TGTGCCAGCAGCCCATTCGAGGGGGTGGCTTTCTTT. Translation: CASSPFEGVAFF.